A single sample gave rise to the 22 T cell receptor beta chains below, sequenced in a study of cytomegalovirus exposure and HLA in healthy donors. Primers: 60 Vbeta forward and 13 Jbeta reverse. Libraries were prepared by immunoSEQ multiplex PCR; TCRdb keeps only in-frame clonotypes and omits some of them. Counted here are some 210,000 clones, approximately 82% occurring once; the ten biggest clones make up roughly 10%. The sequencing input was PBMCs. The source is a woman aged 50 to 65 in good health and CMV-seropositive.

CDR3 region: CASSDVSLAGDYQETQYF. The CDR3 DNA sequence: TGTGCCAGCAGTGATGTATCATTAGCGGGGGACTACCAAGAGACCCAGTACTTC. This chain links TRBV2 with TRBJ2-5; 9 positions agree with TRBD2. V was clipped by 3 bases and J by 0 bases; unmatched bases: 11. The germline V gene has CDR1 SNHLY and CDR2 FYNNEI. CDR3 length: 18 amino acids.

V gene TRBV19 combines with J gene TRBJ2-1; 12 bases line up with TRBD2. Germline V gene lookup returns CDR1 LNHDA and CDR2 SQIVND (reference sequence). This CDR3 is built from 15 residues. V was clipped by 8 bases and J by 4 bases; unmatched bases: 6. DNA of the CDR3: TGTGCCAGTGGGGGACTAGCGGGTGGGTACAATGAGCAGTTCTTC. Its protein is CASGGLAGGYNEQFF.

The chain combines TRBV7-2 with TRBJ2-3; 9 nucleotides align to TRBD1. In germline, CDR1 is SGHTA, CDR2 FQGNSA. CDR3 length: 16 amino acids. The junction had 9 bases not matched to a gene; V was cut back by 6 bases and J by 2 bases. CDR3 sequence (DNA): TGTGCCAGCAGGACACAGACAGGGGGGCTCACAGATACGCAGTATTTT. It specifies CASRTQTGGLTDTQYF.

V gene TRBV6-5 combines with J gene TRBJ1-2; 7 bases line up with TRBD1. Looked up from germline, CDR1 is MNHEY and CDR2 is SVGAGI. The V gene end was trimmed by 4 bases and the J gene end by 4 bases; junction bases not matched to a gene: 6. This CDR3 has 14 residues. The CDR3 reads CASSSRDRLYGYTF. For the CDR3, the DNA is TGTGCCAGCAGTTCCCGGGACAGACTCTATGGCTACACCTTC.

This clone occurred a few times. The chain has TRBV7-9 and TRBJ2-7, with 11 bases aligning to TRBD2. Germline loops: CDR1 SEHNR, CDR2 FQNEAQ (reference sequence). The CDR3 runs to 14 residues. Germline trimming cut 4 bases from V and 4 bases from J; bases unmatched to any gene: 3. CDR3 region: CASSSLAGGYEQYF. The DNA of the CDR3 is TGTGCCAGCAGCTCCCTAGCGGGGGGATACGAGCAGTACTTC.

This chain connects TRBV27 to TRBJ2-7; D may be TRBD2 (6 bases). The V end lost 3 bases, the J end lost 9 bases, and 18 bases lay between the germline ends. CDR1 and CDR2 (germline): MNHEY, SMNVEV (reference sequence). The CDR3 has 14 amino acids. The CDR3 protein is CASSLGDGSLGQYF. The CDR3 nucleotides read TGTGCCAGCAGTTTGGGGGACGGGAGTTTGGGGCAGTACTTC.

Written as DNA, the CDR3 is TGTGCCAGCAGCTTGGGGACAGCGGCCTACGAGCAGTACTTC. Translation gives CASSLGTAAYEQYF. The chain combines TRBV5-4 with TRBJ2-5; possible D gene TRBD1, 6 bases. The closer fit of TRBJ2-7 to the DNA end suggests the J call may be wrong. This CDR3 has 14 residues. Germline-derived CDR1 and CDR2 are SGHNT and YYREEE (reference sequence).

This clone was observed a few times. The chain links TRBV11-2 to TRBJ1-3, with 8 nucleotides matching TRBD1. Germline CDR1 reads SGHAT; CDR2 reads FQNNGV. The ends lost 5 bases at V and 0 bases at J; junction bases unmatched: 6. CDR3 length: 16 residues. The CDR3 sequence is CASSRGQGLSGNTIYF. The CDR3 bases are TGTGCCAGCAGCCGCGGACAGGGCCTCTCTGGAAACACCATATATTTT.

The chain is built from TRBV27 and TRBJ2-5; 9 bases map to TRBD2. The junction had 9 bases not matched to a gene; V was cut back by 4 bases and J by 9 bases. The CDR3 consists of 14 residues. The V gene's germline CDR1 is MNHEY and CDR2 SMNVEV (reference sequence). The CDR3 DNA sequence: TGTGCCAGCAGTTCTCCCTCTGGCGGGGGGGCCCAGTACTTC. This translates into CASSSPSGGGAQYF.

This clone has more than one count but fewer than ten. The rearrangement links TRBV10-1 to TRBJ1-5; TRBD1 matches at 9 bases. The V gene's germline CDR1 is WNHNN and CDR2 SYGVQD (reference sequence). There are 16 residues in the CDR3. The ends lost 8 bases at V and 5 bases at J; junction bases unmatched: 13. CDR3 DNA sequence: TGCGCCAGCCCTAGGGGTGACAGGGGGGGGGATCAGCCCCAGCATTTT. Translating gives CASPRGDRGGDQPQHF.

A single count supports this clone. The chain combines TRBV7-3 with TRBJ2-1, with TRBD1 matching 8 bases. CDR3 size: 16 residues. J was trimmed by 3 bases and V by 5 bases; bases with no gene match: 9. The germline V gene encodes CDR1 SGHTA and CDR2 FQGTGA. The CDR3 loop reads CASSRVGTGLYNEQFF. CDR3 sequence (DNA): TGTGCCAGCAGCCGAGTTGGGACAGGACTCTACAATGAGCAGTTCTTC.

This clone was seen only a few times. V and J are TRBV18 and TRBJ2-3; 7 bases map to TRBD2. The CDR3 is 14 residues long. V lost 3 bases to trimming and J lost 5 bases; unmatched junction nucleotides: 5. Looked up from germline, CDR1 is KGHSH and CDR2 is LQKENI. Here the CDR3 reads CASSPGGFGDTQYF. The CDR3 DNA reads as TGTGCCAGCTCACCGGGGGGGTTCGGAGATACGCAGTATTTT.

Note on this clone: The junction shows a germline mismatch at one end, possibly a read error. V usage is TRBV7-2 and J usage is TRBJ1-2; tentative D call: TRBD1 (5 bases). CDR3 length: 14 amino acids. Germline V gene data show CDR1 as SGHTA and CDR2 as FQGNSA. The CDR3 here is CASSFSQENYAYTF. In nucleotides, the CDR3 is TGTGCCAGCAGCTTTTCACAGGAAAATTATGCCTACACCTTC.

J is TRBJ1-5 and V is TRBV4-2; tentatively, D is TRBD1 (5 bases). Trimming removed 4 bases from V and 0 bases from J, with 16 bases in between. Germline lookup yields CDR1 LGHNA and CDR2 YNFKEQ. The CDR3 covers 17 residues. CDR3 sequence: CASSPEGLRDSNQPQHF. CDR3 coding DNA: TGTGCCAGCAGCCCAGAGGGACTAAGGGATAGCAATCAGCCCCAGCATTTT.

The CDR3 nucleotides read TGTGCCAGCGAGAAGTCCCGGGAGCTGTTTTTT. It specifies CASEKSRELFF. This sequence joins TRBV7-3 and TRBJ2-2; no reliable D call. The CDR3 extends over 11 amino acids. CDR1 is SGHTA and CDR2 is FQGTGA in the germline V gene. Trimming stripped 8 bases from V and 9 bases from J, with 10 bases between.

The chain links TRBV5-6 to TRBJ1-2; D unclear. The CDR3 covers 12 residues. V was shortened by 4 bases and J by 4 bases, with 8 bases between the two germline ends. CDR1 SGHDT and CDR2 YYEEEE come from the germline V gene. The DNA for the CDR3 is TGTGCCAGCAGCGTCGGTTCCTATGGCTACACCTTC. This translates into CASSVGSYGYTF.

This clone was detected only once. The chain recombines TRBV5-6 with TRBJ1-2; D gene uncertain. This CDR3 is built from 14 residues. V lost 0 bases and J 6 bases, leaving 12 bases between the germline ends. In germline, CDR1 is SGHDT, CDR2 YYEEEE. The CDR3 nucleotides read TGTGCCAGCAGCTTGGGCCTGTCGGTCGATGGCTACACCTTC. It specifies CASSLGLSVDGYTF.

This chain's CDR3 is CSVVPGQTNTGELFF. CDR3 sequence (DNA): TGCAGCGTTGTTCCGGGACAGACGAACACCGGGGAGCTGTTTTTT. The rearrangement uses TRBV29-1 and TRBJ2-2, with TRBD1 matching over 7 bases. Trimming cost V 4 bases and J 0 bases; bases outside gene matches: 5. There are 15 residues in the CDR3. Germline assignment: CDR1 SQVTM and CDR2 ANQGSEA.

This clone has just a few counts. The genes are TRBV6-1 and TRBJ1-3; 10 bases fit TRBD1. Germline V gene lookup returns CDR1 MNHNS and CDR2 SASEGT. J lost 0 bases, V lost 7 bases, and 3 bases had no gene match. This CDR3 has 15 residues. The CDR3 DNA reads TGTGCCAGCACAAGGACAGGGGGCTCTGGAAACACCATATATTTT. It encodes CASTRTGGSGNTIYF.

This chain connects TRBV7-2 to TRBJ2-3; TRBD2 is a possible D gene (5 bases). Trimming pared 5 bases from V and 4 bases from J, leaving 10 bases between. The CDR3 consists of 13 residues. The germline gives CDR1 SGHTA, CDR2 FQGNSA. CDR3 residues: CASSQERSDTQYF. The CDR3, as DNA: TGTGCCAGCAGCCAGGAGCGGTCAGATACGCAGTATTTT.

V is TRBV2 and J is TRBJ2-7; TRBD1 agrees at 10 bases. The trim removed 7 bases at V and 4 bases at J, leaving 16 bases unmatched. Germline V lookup: CDR1 SNHLY, CDR2 FYNNEI. The CDR3 is made up of 17 amino acids. CDR3 amino acids: CASTGQGSPQGGYEQYF. In DNA, the CDR3 is TGTGCCAGCACGGGACAGGGGTCCCCACAGGGGGGATACGAGCAGTACTTC.

The chain uses TRBV28 and TRBJ1-2; D not resolved. The germline gives CDR1 MDHEN, CDR2 SYDVKM. V lost 7 bases to trimming and J lost 6 bases, with 15 bases between them. This CDR3 spans 13 amino acids. The CDR3 loop is CASTPGRNDGYTF. In DNA form, the CDR3 reads TGTGCCAGCACCCCGGGTAGGAACGATGGCTACACCTTC.